One sample yielded the 7 T cell receptor beta chains listed below, sequenced in a study of T cells in Graves' hyperthyroidism and ophthalmopathy. Amplification of TCR beta CDR3 regions used RNA as the template. A set of HTBI primers served as the primers for a first-round RT-PCR of the TCR CDR3. TCRdb re-called the multiplex PCR reads through MiXCR, storing one row per CDR3 protein. The top ten hold around 23% of the sample, which has roughly 300,000 distinct CDR3 sequences, approximately 13% seen once. The sample comprised blood. These receptors all stem from a woman in her 30s with Graves' hyperthyroidism.

This clonotype has a count of ten or more. V is TRBV28 and J is TRBJ2-7, with a possible D match to TRBD1 (5 bases). The CDR3 is 13 amino acids. The germline CDR1 and CDR2 sequences are MDHEN and SYDVKM. V was shortened by 7 bases and J by 0 bases, with 10 bases between the two germline ends. CDR3 sequence: CASMGRASYEQYF. The CDR3 nucleotides are TGTGCCAGCATGGGCAGGGCCTCCTACGAGCAGTACTTC.

This clonotype occurred a few times. The chain recombines TRBV24-1 with TRBJ2-3; 9 bases fit TRBD2. CDR1 and CDR2 from the germline V gene are KGHDR and SFDVKD. V lost 1 base and J lost 0; bases outside the gene matches: 1. The CDR3 totals 16 residues. The DNA of the CDR3 is TGTGCCACCAGTGATTTTCTAGCGGGAAGCACAGATACGCAGTATTTT. Encoded protein: CATSDFLAGSTDTQYF.

V is TRBV19 and J is TRBJ2-5; possible D gene TRBD1, 5 bases. Germline CDR1 and CDR2: LNHDA and SQIVND (reference sequence). The CDR3 runs 13 residues. V was trimmed by 8 bases and J by 1 base, leaving 11 bases between them. The DNA for the CDR3 is TGTGCCAGTTCCGTGGACATCCAAGAGACCCAGTACTTC. This sequence encodes CASSVDIQETQYF.

The chain joins TRBV4-1 to TRBJ1-2; 8 bases map to TRBD1. This CDR3 contains 15 residues. V lost 1 base and J lost 7; bases outside the gene matches: 8. Germline CDR1 is MGHRA and CDR2 is YSYEKL. In nucleotides, the CDR3 is TGCGCCAGCAGCCAAGCCTGGGGACAGGTGTTTGGCTACACCTTC. Residues: CASSQAWGQVFGYTF.

This clonotype was observed many times. The chain recombines TRBV28 with TRBJ2-7, with 11 nucleotides matching TRBD2. The CDR3 runs to 16 residues. The trim removed 5 bases at V and 0 bases at J, leaving 6 bases unmatched. From germline, CDR1 is MDHEN and CDR2 SYDVKM. CDR3 in amino acids: CASSERLAGNSYEQYF. The CDR3 DNA reads TGTGCCAGCAGTGAAAGACTAGCGGGGAACTCCTACGAGCAGTACTTC.

This clonotype was found a few times. The chain carries TRBV7-2 and TRBJ2-7; 7 bases match TRBD2. Germline V gives CDR1 SGHTA, CDR2 FQGNSA. CDR3 length equals 12 residues. V gave up 5 bases and J gave up 5 bases; unmatched junction bases: 3. CDR3 DNA: TGTGCCAGCAGCGGGGAGGGGAACGAGCAGTACTTC. It translates to CASSGEGNEQYF.

J is TRBJ2-7 and V is TRBV5-1; possible D gene TRBD1, 6 bases. Germline assignment: CDR1 SGHRS and CDR2 YFSETQ. CDR3 size: 14 residues. V lost 0 bases and J lost 7, with 14 bases in between. For the CDR3, the DNA is TGCGCCAGCAGCTTGGAACAGGGAGATTGGGAGCAGTACTTC. Its protein is CASSLEQGDWEQYF.